This TCR beta chain originates from a study of blood T cell repertoires in COVID-19. Study background: There were acute and convalescent COVID-19 samples, and they came from the United States, Italy and Spain.

Germline values: CDR1 MNHEY, CDR2 SMNVEV (reference sequence). The CDR3 spans 15 residues. J was trimmed by 10 bases and V by 5 bases; bases with no gene match: 10. The repertoire was sequenced with immunoSEQ multiplex PCR; TCRdb's copy has only in-frame clones and lacks some. The sample has under 200,000 clones; 88% are singletons. The sequence derives from a man aged 40-50 years with active or convalescent COVID-19. This chain joins TRBV27 and TRBJ1-5, with TRBD1 identical over 11 bases. Material: peripheral blood. CDR3: CASSTRTGGDGPQHF. The CDR3 DNA reads TGTGCCAGCAGTACCCGGACAGGGGGCGATGGACCCCAGCATTTT.